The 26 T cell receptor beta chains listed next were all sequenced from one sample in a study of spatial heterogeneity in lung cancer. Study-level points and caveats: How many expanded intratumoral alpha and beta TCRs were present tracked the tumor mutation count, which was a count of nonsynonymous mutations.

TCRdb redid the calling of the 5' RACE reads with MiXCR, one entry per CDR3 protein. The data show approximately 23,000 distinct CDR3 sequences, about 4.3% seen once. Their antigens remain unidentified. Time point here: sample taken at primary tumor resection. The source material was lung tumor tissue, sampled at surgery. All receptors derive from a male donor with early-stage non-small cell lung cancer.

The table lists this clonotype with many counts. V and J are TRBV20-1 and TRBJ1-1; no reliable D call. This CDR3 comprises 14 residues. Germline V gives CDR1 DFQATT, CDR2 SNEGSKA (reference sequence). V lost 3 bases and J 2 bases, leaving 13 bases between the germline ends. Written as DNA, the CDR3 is TGCAGTGCTAGGAGATCTGGGGATAACACTGAAGCTTTCTTT. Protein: CSARRSGDNTEAFF.

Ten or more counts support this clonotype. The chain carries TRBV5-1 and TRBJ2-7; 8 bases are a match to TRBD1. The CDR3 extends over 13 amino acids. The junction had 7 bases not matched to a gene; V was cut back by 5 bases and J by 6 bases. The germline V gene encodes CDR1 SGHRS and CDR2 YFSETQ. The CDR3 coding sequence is TGCGCCAGCAGGGCAGGGGGCGCGGGCGAGCAGTACTTC. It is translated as CASRAGGAGEQYF.

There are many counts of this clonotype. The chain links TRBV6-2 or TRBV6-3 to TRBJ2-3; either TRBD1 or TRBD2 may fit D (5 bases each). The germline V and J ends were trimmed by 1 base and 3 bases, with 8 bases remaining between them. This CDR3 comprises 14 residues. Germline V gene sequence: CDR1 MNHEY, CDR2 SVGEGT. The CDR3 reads CASSYWGMTDTQYF. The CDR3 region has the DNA TGTGCCAGCAGTTACTGGGGGATGACAGATACGCAGTATTTT.

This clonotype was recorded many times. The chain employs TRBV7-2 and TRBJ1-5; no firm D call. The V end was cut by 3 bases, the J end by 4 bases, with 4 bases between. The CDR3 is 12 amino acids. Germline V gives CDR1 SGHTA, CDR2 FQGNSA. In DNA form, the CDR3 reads TGTGCCAGCAGCTTCGGGAATCAGCCCCAGCATTTT. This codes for CASSFGNQPQHF.

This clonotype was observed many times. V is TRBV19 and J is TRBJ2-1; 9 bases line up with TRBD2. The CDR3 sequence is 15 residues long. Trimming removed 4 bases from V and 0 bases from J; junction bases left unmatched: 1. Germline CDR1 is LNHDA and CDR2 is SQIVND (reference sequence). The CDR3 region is CASSTTSGSYNEQFF. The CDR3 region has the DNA TGTGCCAGTAGTACGACTAGCGGCTCCTACAATGAGCAGTTCTTC. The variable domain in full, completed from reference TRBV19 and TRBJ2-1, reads DGGITQSPKYLFRKEGQNVTLSCEQNLNHDAMYWYRQDPGQGLRLIYYSQIVNDFQKGDIAEGYSVSREKKESFPLTVTSAQKNPTAFYLCASSTTSGSYNEQFFGPGTRLTVL.

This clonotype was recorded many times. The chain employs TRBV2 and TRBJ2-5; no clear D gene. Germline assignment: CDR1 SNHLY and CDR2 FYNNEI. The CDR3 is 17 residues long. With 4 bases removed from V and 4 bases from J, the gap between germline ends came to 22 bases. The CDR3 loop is CASSVRVLRWVRETQYF. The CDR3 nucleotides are TGTGCCAGCAGTGTAAGAGTTCTACGTTGGGTTCGAGAGACCCAGTACTTC.

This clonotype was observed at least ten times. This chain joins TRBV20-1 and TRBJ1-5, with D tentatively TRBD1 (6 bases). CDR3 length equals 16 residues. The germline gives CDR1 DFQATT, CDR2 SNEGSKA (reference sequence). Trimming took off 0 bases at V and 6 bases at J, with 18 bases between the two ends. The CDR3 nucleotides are TGCAGTGCTAGAGATCCCGTGGCTAGGGGGGGTCAGCCCCAGCATTTT. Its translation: CSARDPVARGGQPQHF.

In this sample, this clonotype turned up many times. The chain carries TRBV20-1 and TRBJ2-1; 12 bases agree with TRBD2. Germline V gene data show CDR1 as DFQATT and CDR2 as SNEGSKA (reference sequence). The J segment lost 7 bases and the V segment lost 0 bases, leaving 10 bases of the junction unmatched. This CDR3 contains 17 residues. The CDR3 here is CSARDPLTSGGRNEQFF. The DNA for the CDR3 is TGCAGTGCTAGAGACCCCCTCACTAGCGGGGGGCGAAATGAGCAGTTCTTC.

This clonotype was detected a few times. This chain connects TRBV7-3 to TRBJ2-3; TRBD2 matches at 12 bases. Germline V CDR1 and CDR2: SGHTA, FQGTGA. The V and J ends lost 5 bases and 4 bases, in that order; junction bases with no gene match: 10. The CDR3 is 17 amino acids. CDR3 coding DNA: TGTGCCAGCAGCGCGGGACTAGCGGGCGGATGGGCAGATACGCAGTATTTT. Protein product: CASSAGLAGGWADTQYF.

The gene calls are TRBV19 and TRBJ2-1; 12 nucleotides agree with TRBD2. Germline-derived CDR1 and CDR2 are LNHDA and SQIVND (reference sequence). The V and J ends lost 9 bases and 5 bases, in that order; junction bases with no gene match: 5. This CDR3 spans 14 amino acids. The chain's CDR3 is CASGLAGYNNEQFF. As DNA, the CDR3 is TGTGCCAGCGGACTAGCGGGGTACAACAATGAGCAGTTCTTC.

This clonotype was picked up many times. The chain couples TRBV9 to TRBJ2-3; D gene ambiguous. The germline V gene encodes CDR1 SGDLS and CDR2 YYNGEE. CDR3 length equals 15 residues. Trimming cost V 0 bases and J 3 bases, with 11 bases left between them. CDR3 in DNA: TGTGCCAGCAGCGTAGAGGACCGAAGGACAGATACGCAGTATTTT. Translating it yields CASSVEDRRTDTQYF.

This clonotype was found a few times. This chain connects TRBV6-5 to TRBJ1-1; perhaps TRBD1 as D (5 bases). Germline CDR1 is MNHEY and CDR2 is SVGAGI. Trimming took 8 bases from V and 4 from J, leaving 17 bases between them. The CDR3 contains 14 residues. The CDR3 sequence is CASRRDGVGTEAFF. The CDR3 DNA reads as TGTGCCAGCCGCCGGGACGGGGTTGGCACTGAAGCTTTCTTT.

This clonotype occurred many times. CDR3 amino acids: CSARKLEDTQYF. The CDR3 DNA is TGCAGTGCTAGAAAACTGGAGGATACGCAGTATTTT. This chain uses TRBV20-1 with TRBJ2-3; D gene ambiguous. CDR3 length: 12 amino acids. Between the trimmed V and J ends, which lost 2 bases and 6 bases, there was a span of 9 bases. CDR1 and CDR2 (germline): DFQATT, SNEGSKA (reference sequence).

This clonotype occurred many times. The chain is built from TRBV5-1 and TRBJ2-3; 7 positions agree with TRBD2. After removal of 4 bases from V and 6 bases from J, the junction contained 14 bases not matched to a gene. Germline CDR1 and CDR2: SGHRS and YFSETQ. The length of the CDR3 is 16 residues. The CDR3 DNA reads TGCGCCAGCAGCCCCCCCTCTGGGACTACCGGCGATACGCAGTATTTT. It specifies CASSPPSGTTGDTQYF. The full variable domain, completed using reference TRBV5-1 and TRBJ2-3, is KAGVTQTPRYLIKTRGQQVTLSCSPISGHRSVSWYQQTPGQGLQFLFEYFSETQRNKGNFPGRFSGRQFSNSRSEMNVSTLELGDSALYLCASSPPSGTTGDTQYFGPGTRLTVL.

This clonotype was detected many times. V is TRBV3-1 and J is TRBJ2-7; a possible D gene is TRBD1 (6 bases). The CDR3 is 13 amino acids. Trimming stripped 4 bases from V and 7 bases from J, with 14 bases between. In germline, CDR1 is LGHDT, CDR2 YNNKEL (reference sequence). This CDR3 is CASSPPTGWEQYF. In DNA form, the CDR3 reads TGTGCCAGCAGCCCGCCGACAGGTTGGGAGCAGTACTTC.

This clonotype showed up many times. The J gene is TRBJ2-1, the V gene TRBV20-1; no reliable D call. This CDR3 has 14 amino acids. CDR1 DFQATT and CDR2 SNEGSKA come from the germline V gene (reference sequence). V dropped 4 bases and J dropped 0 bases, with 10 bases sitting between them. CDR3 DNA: TGCAGTGCTATCAACCCGCCCTCCTACAATGAGCAGTTCTTC. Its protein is CSAINPPSYNEQFF.

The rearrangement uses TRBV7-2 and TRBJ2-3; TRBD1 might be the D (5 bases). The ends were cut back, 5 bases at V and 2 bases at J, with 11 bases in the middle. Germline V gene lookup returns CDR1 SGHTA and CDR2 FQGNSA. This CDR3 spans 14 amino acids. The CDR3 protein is CASSIRTITDTQYF. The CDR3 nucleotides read TGTGCCAGCAGCATCCGGACAATCACAGATACGCAGTATTTT.

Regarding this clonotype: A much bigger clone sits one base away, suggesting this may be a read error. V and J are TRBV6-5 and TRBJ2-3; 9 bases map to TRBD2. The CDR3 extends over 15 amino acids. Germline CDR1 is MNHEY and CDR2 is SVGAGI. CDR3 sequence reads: CDSRRTSARLDTQYF. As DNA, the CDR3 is TGTGACAGCAGAAGGACTAGCGCCAGGCTTGATACGCAGTATTTT.

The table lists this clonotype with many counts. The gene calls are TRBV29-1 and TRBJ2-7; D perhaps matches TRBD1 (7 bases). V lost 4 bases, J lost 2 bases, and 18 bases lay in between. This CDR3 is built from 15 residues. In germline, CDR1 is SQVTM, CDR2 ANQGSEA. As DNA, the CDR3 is TGCAGCGTTGCATGGAGGGGAACAGGGGCCTACGAGCAGTACTTC. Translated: CSVAWRGTGAYEQYF.

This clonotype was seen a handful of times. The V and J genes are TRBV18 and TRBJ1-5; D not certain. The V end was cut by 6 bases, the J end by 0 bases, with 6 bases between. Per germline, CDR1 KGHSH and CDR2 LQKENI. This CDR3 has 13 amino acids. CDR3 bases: TGTGCCAGCTCCCCTTATAGCAATCAGCCCCAGCATTTT. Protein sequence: CASSPYSNQPQHF.

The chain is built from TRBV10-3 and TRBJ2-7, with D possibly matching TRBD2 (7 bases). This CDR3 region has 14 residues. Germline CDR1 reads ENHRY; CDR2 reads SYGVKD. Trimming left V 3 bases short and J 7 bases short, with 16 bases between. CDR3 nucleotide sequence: TGTGCCATCAGTGAACCCAAGGGAGGGGGGGAGCAGTACTTC. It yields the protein CAISEPKGGGEQYF.

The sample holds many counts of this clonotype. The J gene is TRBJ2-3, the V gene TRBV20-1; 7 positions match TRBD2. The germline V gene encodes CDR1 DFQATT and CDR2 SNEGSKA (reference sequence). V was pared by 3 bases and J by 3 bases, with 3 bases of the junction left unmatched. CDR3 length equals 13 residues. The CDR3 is CSARWGGTDTQYF. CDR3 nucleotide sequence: TGCAGTGCTAGGTGGGGGGGGACAGATACGCAGTATTTT.

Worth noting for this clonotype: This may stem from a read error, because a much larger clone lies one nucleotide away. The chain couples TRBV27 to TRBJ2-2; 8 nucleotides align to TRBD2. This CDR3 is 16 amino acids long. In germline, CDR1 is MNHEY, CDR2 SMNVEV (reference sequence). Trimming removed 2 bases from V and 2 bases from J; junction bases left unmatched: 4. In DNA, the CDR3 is TGTGCCAGCAGTTTACCGGGGGGGAGAAACACCGGGGAGCTGTTTTTT. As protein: CASSLPGGRNTGELFF.

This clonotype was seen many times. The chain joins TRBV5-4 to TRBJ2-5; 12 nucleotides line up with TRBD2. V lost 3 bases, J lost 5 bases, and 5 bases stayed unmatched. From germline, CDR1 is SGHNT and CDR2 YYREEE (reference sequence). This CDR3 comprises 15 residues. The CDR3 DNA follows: TGTGCCAGCAGCTCGACTAGCGGGAGTGGGGAGACCCAGTACTTC. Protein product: CASSSTSGSGETQYF. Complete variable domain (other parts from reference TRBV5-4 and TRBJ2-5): ETGVTQSPTHLIKTRGQQVTLRCSSQSGHNTVSWYQQALGQGPQFIFQYYREEENGRGNFPPRFSGLQFPNYSSELNVNALELDDSALYLCASSSTSGSGETQYFGPGTRLLVL.

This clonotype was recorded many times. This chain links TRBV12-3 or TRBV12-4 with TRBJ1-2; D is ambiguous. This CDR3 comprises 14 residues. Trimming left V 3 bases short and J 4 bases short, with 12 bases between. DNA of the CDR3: TGTGCCAGCAGTTTCCAGGCCGGTGGCTATGGCTACACCTTC. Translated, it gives CASSFQAGGYGYTF.

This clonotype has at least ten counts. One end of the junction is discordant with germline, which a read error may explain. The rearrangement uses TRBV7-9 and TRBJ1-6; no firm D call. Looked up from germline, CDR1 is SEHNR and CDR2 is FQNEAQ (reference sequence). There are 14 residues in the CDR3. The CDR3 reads CASSLAGNNSPPHF. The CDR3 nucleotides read TGTGCCAGCAGCTTAGCAGGGAATAATTCACCCCCCCACTTT. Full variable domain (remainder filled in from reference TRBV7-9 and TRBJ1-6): DTGVSQNPRHKITKRGQNVTFRCDPISEHNRLYWYRQTLGQGPEFLTYFQNEAQLEKSRLLSDRFSAERPKGSFSTLEIQRTEQGDSAMYLCASSLAGNNSPPHFGNGTRLTVT.